The 17 T cell receptor beta chains presented below share a single source sample, sequenced in a study of shared clonotypes between healthy human individuals. TCRdb's copy holds only in-frame clones and misses some; the assay was immunoSEQ multiplex PCR. This table holds about 2.4 million clones, over 85% found once. The sample was naive CD4+ T cells sorted from blood. Subset indicated: CD45RA+ positively selected. The receptor source for this set is a man aged 18 to 35 in good health.

This chain uses TRBV7-2 with TRBJ2-7, with 7 nucleotides matching TRBD1. Germline CDR1 is SGHTA and CDR2 is FQGNSA. J gave up 0 bases and V 5 bases, and 10 bases lay outside the gene matches. The CDR3 contains 16 residues. DNA for the CDR3: TGTGCCAGCAGCAGTAAAGGGACAGTGGGCTCCTACGAGCAGTACTTC. Translated: CASSSKGTVGSYEQYF. The full variable domain, in which reference TRBV7-2 and TRBJ2-7 provide the parts outside the CDR3, is GAGVSQSPSNKVTEKGKDVELRCDPISGHTALYWYRQSLGQGLEFLIYFQGNSAPDKSGLPSDRFSAERTGGSVSTLTIQRTQQEDSAVYLCASSSKGTVGSYEQYFGPGTRLTVT.

The gene calls are TRBV7-2 and TRBJ2-3, with D uncertain. This CDR3 has 14 residues. CDR1 SGHTA and CDR2 FQGNSA come from the germline V gene. Trimming removed 4 bases at V and 3 bases at J, with 11 bases between. DNA of the CDR3: TGTGCCAGCAGCTCCAACGTTTTTACAGATACGCAGTATTTT. Its protein is CASSSNVFTDTQYF.

This chain links TRBV19 with TRBJ2-3; D is unresolved. CDR3 size: 12 residues. CDR1 is LNHDA and CDR2 is SQIVND in the germline V gene (reference sequence). CDR3 protein: CPPAPYTDTQYF. Written as DNA, the CDR3 is TGTCCGCCAGCTCCTTACACAGATACGCAGTATTTT.

Written as DNA, the CDR3 is TGTGCCAGCAGTTCTAGTGGGGCCAACTATGGCTACACCTTC. As protein: CASSSSGANYGYTF. This sequence joins TRBV25-1 and TRBJ1-2; possible D gene TRBD1, 5 bases. Trimming took 5 bases from V and 2 from J, leaving 12 bases between them. The CDR3 loop spans 14 amino acids. The V gene's germline CDR1 is MGHDK and CDR2 SYGVNS.

This clone was seen more than once but under ten times. The rearrangement links TRBV11-2 to TRBJ2-3, with 10 bases fitting TRBD2. The germline gives CDR1 SGHAT, CDR2 FQNNGV. J was trimmed by 3 bases and V by 6 bases; bases with no gene match: 9. This CDR3 has 16 amino acids. CDR3 sequence reads: CASSPQRGGGTDTQYF. In nucleotides, the CDR3 is TGTGCCAGCAGTCCCCAGCGGGGGGGCGGGACAGATACGCAGTATTTT.

This chain uses TRBV5-4 with TRBJ1-2; 11 bases agree with TRBD1. In germline, CDR1 is SGHNT, CDR2 YYREEE (reference sequence). Trimming took 5 bases from V and 4 from J; bases not matched to a gene: 16. The CDR3 covers 18 residues. DNA for the CDR3: TGTGCCAGCAGGTCGGGACAGGGGGGAGTTAAAGGTCTCTATGGCTACACCTTC. Its protein product is CASRSGQGGVKGLYGYTF.

The J gene is TRBJ1-5, the V gene TRBV7-9; no definite D call. Trimming removed 2 bases at V and 11 bases at J, with 10 bases between. There are 12 residues in the CDR3. Germline CDR1 is SEHNR and CDR2 is FQNEAQ (reference sequence). The CDR3 DNA reads TGTGCCAGCAGCTTATTTCCGGGCTCCCAGCATTTT. Translation: CASSLFPGSQHF.

Comments on this clone: The sample has other DNA sequences that encode this CDR3 too. V is TRBV15 and J is TRBJ1-1; D is uncertain. This CDR3 has 12 amino acids. V dropped 0 bases and J dropped 3 bases, with 2 bases sitting between them. Germline loops: CDR1 LNHNV, CDR2 YYDKDF (reference sequence). The CDR3 coding sequence is TGTGCCACCAGCAGAGAAGACACTGAAGCTTTCTTT. Protein sequence: CATSREDTEAFF.

The V call is TRBV7-8, the J call TRBJ1-5; 9 bases map to TRBD1. Trimming removed 5 bases from V and 0 bases from J; junction bases left unmatched: 14. CDR1 is SGHVS and CDR2 is FQNEAQ in the germline V gene. This CDR3 comprises 19 residues. The CDR3 region is CASSHRGTGSLGSNQPQHF. The CDR3 DNA reads TGTGCCAGCAGCCACAGGGGGACAGGGTCTTTGGGTAGCAATCAGCCCCAGCATTTT.

This clone has just a few counts. The rearrangement joins TRBV5-1 to TRBJ1-6; tentatively, D is TRBD1 (6 bases). The CDR3 totals 12 residues. The V gene's germline CDR1 is SGHRS and CDR2 YFSETQ. Deletions cut 2 bases from V and 13 bases from J, with 10 bases between. The CDR3 reads CASSFEQGPLHF. Here the CDR3 DNA reads TGCGCCAGCAGCTTCGAACAGGGCCCCCTCCACTTT.

V and J are TRBV6-5 and TRBJ1-3, with D maybe TRBD1 (5 bases). CDR3 length equals 16 residues. Trimming removed 4 bases from V and 0 bases from J, with 13 bases in between. Germline lookup yields CDR1 MNHEY and CDR2 SVGAGI. The CDR3 loop reads CASSLGTGISGNTIYF. The CDR3 DNA is TGTGCCAGCAGTTTAGGGACGGGAATCTCTGGAAACACCATATATTTT.

J is TRBJ2-3 and V is TRBV5-1; 8 nucleotides line up with TRBD2. CDR3 length: 16 amino acids. Germline CDR1 SGHRS, CDR2 YFSETQ. V lost 4 bases to trimming and J lost 0 bases; unmatched junction nucleotides: 7. This chain's CDR3 is CASSRRVAGSTDTQYF. The CDR3 bases are TGCGCCAGCAGCCGCCGAGTAGCGGGGAGCACAGATACGCAGTATTTT.

J is TRBJ2-7 and V is TRBV12-1; the D call of TRBD1 is as the table states it, not checked on the DNA. TRBV12-1 is noted as a pseudogene. The CDR3 is 16 residues long. CDR3: CASSVVPGQVSYEQYF. The CDR3 DNA sequence: TGTGCCAGCAGCGTGGTACCGGGACAGGTCTCCTACGAGCAGTACTTC.

V is TRBV5-1 and J is TRBJ1-6; TRBD1 matches 8 bases. Germline V gene sequence: CDR1 SGHRS, CDR2 YFSETQ. The CDR3 length is 16 residues. The trim removed 4 bases at V and 2 bases at J, leaving 5 bases unmatched. In DNA, the CDR3 is TGCGCCAGCAGCGCCAGGACAGGGCCCTATAATTCACCCCTCCACTTT. Amino acids: CASSARTGPYNSPLHF.

The chain employs TRBV2 and TRBJ2-5; tentative D call: TRBD2 (6 bases). This CDR3 is 14 amino acids long. Germline V gene lookup returns CDR1 SNHLY and CDR2 FYNNEI. Trimming removed 8 bases from V and 5 bases from J, with 18 bases in between. This CDR3 reads CASFRESLGETQYF. CDR3 DNA: TGTGCCAGCTTCCGGGAGAGCCTTGGGGAGACCCAGTACTTC.

In regard to this clone: The same CDR3 also results from other DNA sequences found in this sample. The chain carries TRBV6-5 and TRBJ1-4; possibly TRBD1 for D (5 bases). The CDR3 extends over 16 amino acids. Per germline, CDR1 MNHEY and CDR2 SVGAGI. V lost 0 bases, J lost 1 base, and 9 bases lay in between. The DNA of the CDR3 is TGTGCCAGCAGTTACTCGCGGGGGGGAACTAATGAAAAACTGTTTTTT. Encoded protein: CASSYSRGGTNEKLFF.

The V gene is TRBV6-5, the J gene TRBJ1-1, with unresolved D. CDR3 length: 13 amino acids. Per germline, CDR1 MNHEY and CDR2 SVGAGI. V was pared by 2 bases and J by 5 bases, with 9 bases between. The DNA for the CDR3 is TGTGCCAGCAGTTACCTTGGACGAACTGAAGCTTTCTTT. Translation: CASSYLGRTEAFF.